Listed below are T cell receptor beta chains from one sample, sequenced in a study of neurological immune-mediated disorders. In TCRdb, the 5' RACE reads were re-called with MiXCR into one record per CDR3 protein. The table includes about 80,000 distinct CDR3 sequences, 5.8% detected once. Sequenced: PBMCs. These TCRs come from a woman in her fifties or sixties with multiple sclerosis. Each CDR3 is given with its conserved first and last residue. The D gene is left open where the match is weak. Size is omitted from some rows. Given values are once, few, many or a class for expanded clones.

clone size: many; J gene: TRBJ2-5; V gene: TRBV5-1; D gene: TRBD1; CDR3 protein: CASSQGAQQETQYF; CDR3 DNA: TGCGCCAGCAGCCAGGGGGCACAGCAAGAGACCCAGTACTTC
clone size: many; J gene: TRBJ2-5; V gene: TRBV2; D gene: .; CDR3 protein: CASTPVLETQYF; CDR3 DNA: TGTGCCAGCACGCCGGTCCTAGAGACCCAGTACTTC
clone size: many; J gene: TRBJ1-1; V gene: TRBV5-1; D gene: TRBD1; CDR3 protein: CASSLGGETGRQAEAFF; CDR3 DNA: TGCGCCAGCAGCTTGGGGGGGGAGACAGGGAGGCAGGCTGAAGCTTTCTTT
clone size: many; J gene: TRBJ1-1; V gene: TRBV18; D gene: .; CDR3 protein: CASSPAGSTEAFF; CDR3 DNA: TGTGCCAGCTCACCGGCGGGGAGCACTGAAGCTTTCTTT
clone size: many; J gene: TRBJ2-7; V gene: TRBV5-5; D gene: .; CDR3 protein: CASSLQFGGFYEQYF; CDR3 DNA: TGTGCCAGCAGCTTGCAATTCGGGGGATTCTACGAGCAGTACTTC
clone size: .; J gene: TRBJ2-4; V gene: TRBV5-1; D gene: TRBD1; CDR3 protein: CASSGRDRVAKNIQYF; CDR3 DNA: TGCGCCAGCAGCGGCCGGGACAGGGTAGCCAAAAACATTCAGTACTTC
clone size: many; J gene: TRBJ2-5; V gene: TRBV14; D gene: TRBD1; CDR3 protein: CASSPRDREETQYF; CDR3 DNA: TGTGCCAGCAGCCCCCGGGACAGGGAAGAGACCCAGTACTTC
clone size: many; J gene: TRBJ2-6; V gene: TRBV30; D gene: .; CDR3 protein: CAWSVQANVLTF; CDR3 DNA: TGTGCCTGGAGTGTTCAGGCCAACGTCCTGACTTTC
clone size: .; J gene: TRBJ2-2; V gene: TRBV5-1; D gene: TRBD1; CDR3 protein: CASSLGQGPGELFF; CDR3 DNA: TGCGCCAGCAGCCTCGGACAGGGCCCCGGGGAGCTGTTTTTT
clone size: many; J gene: TRBJ1-6; V gene: TRBV5-1; D gene: .; CDR3 protein: CASSLGGPESPLHF; CDR3 DNA: TGCGCCAGCAGCTTGGGAGGCCCAGAGTCACCCCTCCACTTT
clone size: many; J gene: TRBJ2-2; V gene: TRBV9; D gene: TRBD1; CDR3 protein: CASSLGQGAGTGELFF; CDR3 DNA: TGTGCCAGCAGCCTCGGACAGGGGGCGGGTACCGGGGAGCTGTTTTTT
clone size: .; J gene: TRBJ2-1; V gene: TRBV19; D gene: TRBD1; CDR3 protein: CASNHRGLAYNEQFF; CDR3 DNA: TGTGCCAGTAACCACAGGGGGCTCGCCTACAATGAGCAGTTCTTC
clone size: many; J gene: TRBJ2-1; V gene: TRBV5-1; D gene: .; CDR3 protein: CASRRIPGSNEQFF; CDR3 DNA: TGCGCCAGCAGGAGGATCCCCGGGTCCAATGAGCAGTTCTTC
clone size: many; J gene: TRBJ1-1; V gene: TRBV2; D gene: TRBD1; CDR3 protein: CASTDRDRGPEAFF; CDR3 DNA: TGTGCCAGCACCGACAGGGACAGGGGCCCTGAAGCTTTCTTT